The clone carrying this TCR beta chain appeared a few times. The antigen remains undetermined. The sample is drawn from a study of human T cells and chemical hapten exposure. Study conclusions and caveats: Counts of expanded TCRs (at PT1) showed a positive correlation with patch test score. TCRs at a frequency above 1 in 1000 stayed unchanged with DPC sensitization.

Stated time point: patch test 3, about 24 weeks after DPC sensitization. Treatment denoted: therapeutic diphenylcyclopropenone sensitization with weekly scalp DPC. Unfractionated whole blood was the source of the extracted total RNA. Under the authors' procedure: Per sample, the median was 95,638 TCRs, with values from 23,224 to 690,600. TCRdb re-analysed the RACE reads in MiXCR, keeping a single row per CDR3 protein. None of the V and J calls come from the authors' own analysis; TCRdb made them. The sample lists about 160,000 distinct CDR3 sequences, about 27% occurring once. Germline V gives CDR1 SGHRS, CDR2 YFSETQ. V was pared by 2 bases and J by 1 base, with 12 bases between. The CDR3 runs to 15 residues.

The V and J genes are TRBV5-1 and TRBJ2-5; perhaps TRBD1 as D (5 bases). This clonotype was sampled from a woman aged 18 to 35 with alopecia areata. Some clones in this sample may be carry-over from other donors' samples. The specimen comprised whole blood, sampled in connection with sensitization to the hapten diphenylcyclopropenone (DPC). The CDR3 sequence: CASSFSTATQETQYF. CDR3 DNA sequence: TGCGCCAGCAGCTTCTCGACAGCAACCCAAGAGACCCAGTACTTC.